This T cell receptor beta chain was recovered during a study of T cells in Graves' hyperthyroidism and ophthalmopathy. The sample holds a few counts of this clonotype. Amplification of TCR beta CDR3 regions used RNA as the template. With the HTBI primer set, the TCR CDR3 went through a first round of RT-PCR. TCRdb analysed the multiplex PCR reads with MiXCR anew, one entry per CDR3 protein. This table holds around 440,000 distinct CDR3 sequences, around 16% found once. Germline V gives CDR1 ENHRY, CDR2 SYGVKD. The CDR3 covers 14 residues. V lost 6 bases, J lost 5 bases, and 14 bases lay in between. This chain uses TRBV10-3 with TRBJ2-1; the D gene could be TRBD1 or TRBD2 (5 bases each). The specimen was blood. The receptor was derived from a woman aged 18-29 years with Graves' hyperthyroidism. The CDR3 DNA follows: TGTGCCATCAGAGCCGGGACCCACAACAATGAGCAGTTCTTC. Residues: CAIRAGTHNNEQFF.